This T cell receptor (beta chain) was documented in a study of T cells in Graves' hyperthyroidism and ophthalmopathy. CDR1 and CDR2 from the germline V gene are WSHSY and SAAADI. After removal of 8 bases from V and 1 base from J, the junction contained 8 bases not matched to a gene. The CDR3 runs to 14 residues. RNA transcripts were the template for amplifying TCR beta CDR3 regions. Using the HTBI primer set, a first-round RT-PCR was run on the TCR CDR3. TCRdb analysed the multiplex PCR reads with MiXCR anew, one entry per CDR3 protein. Of roughly 380,000 distinct CDR3 sequences detected, about 15% appear once; the ten largest clones hold about 11%.

This sequence originates from a woman aged 60 to 75 with Graves' hyperthyroidism. The V call is TRBV10-2, the J call TRBJ2-7; 7 nucleotides align to TRBD2. The sample consisted of blood. CDR3 sequence (DNA): TGCGCCAGCCAGTCGCTAGCGGAGTCCTACGAGCAGTACTTC. Protein sequence: CASQSLAESYEQYF.